The source of this T cell receptor beta chain is a study of T cells in Graves' hyperthyroidism and ophthalmopathy. Per the germline V gene, CDR1 is MNHEY and CDR2 is SVGAGI. Unmatched junction bases numbered 9, after V lost 0 bases and J lost 12 bases. The CDR3 is 16 residues long. The sample holds a few counts of this clonotype. Authors of the study amplified TCR beta CDR3 regions from RNA transcripts. The primer set for the first-round RT-PCR of the TCR CDR3 was HTBI. TCRdb re-called the multiplex PCR reads through MiXCR, storing one row per CDR3 protein. The sample has about 700,000 distinct CDR3 sequences, 11% to 15% seen once.

Sequencing was done on a sample of blood. V is TRBV6-5 and J is TRBJ2-1, with 12 nucleotides matching TRBD2. This sequence originates from a woman between 18 and 29 years old with Graves' hyperthyroidism. CDR3 DNA sequence: TGTGCCAGCAGTTACTCGTCTAGCGGGAGGGGGGGTCGGCAGTTCTTC. This translates into CASSYSSSGRGGRQFF.